These T cell receptor beta chains were read from a single sample in a study of human T cells and chemical hapten exposure. TCRdb analysed the RACE reads with MiXCR anew, one entry per CDR3 protein. The profile covers some 82,000 distinct CDR3 sequences, with less than 8.5% appearing a single time and 1% to 1.5% taken by the ten largest. This specimen consisted of whole blood, obtained in connection with sensitization to the hapten diphenylcyclopropenone (DPC). The receptors shown here come from a woman in her twenties or thirties with alopecia areata. Some clones in this sample may be carry-over from other donors' samples. Both conserved end residues are part of each CDR3. D genes are given only for firm matches. The listing skips clone size in some rows; elsewhere it reads once, few, many or a size class.

.	many	TRBV5-1	TRBJ2-3	TGCGCCAGCAGCTTGGATGGAGTGTCTTCCGATACGCAGTATTTT	CASSLDGVSSDTQYF
TRBD1	many	TRBV4-2	TRBJ1-1	TGTGCCAGCAGCGGTACAGGGGGGGCTTTCTTT	CASSGTGGAFF
TRBD2	many	TRBV2	TRBJ2-3	TGTGCCAGCAGGACTAGCGGTACTACAGATACGCAGTATTTT	CASRTSGTTDTQYF
.	.	TRBV9	TRBJ2-5	TGTGCCAGCAGCGTACAGGGGTCACCAGGGGAGACCCAGTACTTC	CASSVQGSPGETQYF
.	many	TRBV19	TRBJ1-6	TGTGCCAGTAGTATCGGATCCTCCTATAATTCACCCCTCCACTTT	CASSIGSSYNSPLHF
TRBD2	many	TRBV20-1	TRBJ2-7	TGCAGTGCTGCCCGCGGTGGGGGGGGTTACGAGCAGTACTTC	CSAARGGGGYEQYF
.	many	TRBV7-9	TRBJ1-2	TGTGCCAGCAGCTTAGAAGGATTCTATGGCTACACCTTC	CASSLEGFYGYTF
.	.	TRBV12-3/TRBV12-4	TRBJ1-2	TGTGCCAGCAGTTTATCTCTGGGGTTCTATGGCTACACCTTC	CASSLSLGFYGYTF
.	many	TRBV9	TRBJ1-1	TGTGCCAGCAGCGTAGCGCCCTCACAGGGCTTAGAAGCTTTCTTT	CASSVAPSQGLEAFF
.	.	TRBV29-1	TRBJ2-3	TGCAGCGTGTACTCGCCAGATACGCAGTATTTT	CSVYSPDTQYF
.	many	TRBV27	TRBJ1-1	TGTGCCAGCAGTTTGCCGGGACGTGAAGCTTTCTTT	CASSLPGREAFF
.	many	TRBV20-1	TRBJ1-4	TGCAGTGCTAGAGATCCAAGGGACGAAAAACTGTTTTTT	CSARDPRDEKLFF
.	many	TRBV2	TRBJ1-1	TGTGCCAGCAGTGTAAAGGCGAACACTGAAGCTTTCTTT	CASSVKANTEAFF
.	few	TRBV10-2	TRBJ1-6	TGCGCCAGCAGAGGGGGGGACCTCTTTTCACCCCTCCACTTT	CASRGGDLFSPLHF
TRBD1	.	TRBV6-5	TRBJ2-7	TGTGCCAGCAGTTACTCCCGGGACAGCTCCTACGAGCAGTACTTC	CASSYSRDSSYEQYF
.	.	TRBV5-1	TRBJ1-4	TGCGCCAGCAGCTTGGTCCCCATCGGGGAAAAACTGTTTTTT	CASSLVPIGEKLFF
.	many	TRBV19	TRBJ1-5	TGTGCCAGCCATGGGACTTTCAATCAGCCCCAGCATTTT	CASHGTFNQPQHF